This T cell receptor beta chain stems from a study of cytomegalovirus exposure and HLA in healthy donors. Findings and caveats of the study: Another analysis was done later, and it associated 15,000 or so TCR beta sequences with HLA alleles at 0.05 false discovery rate.

On this clone itself: Its antigen is currently unknown.

PCR amplification relied on 60 Vbeta primers (plus 13 Jbeta primers). Profiling relied on immunoSEQ multiplex PCR, and the TCRdb table lists in-frame clones only, not all of them. There are nearly 110,000 clones in the sample; approximately 73% occur only once, and about 8% lies in the top ten. The TCR comes from a man aged 30-40 years in good health and CMV-seronegative. Sequencing was performed on PBMCs.

CDR3 amino acids: CASSLTLAGGSYNEQFF. DNA of the CDR3: TGTGCCAGCAGCTTAACCCTGGCGGGGGGATCATACAATGAGCAGTTCTTC. The chain has TRBV11-2 and TRBJ2-1, with 8 bases lining up with TRBD2. The length of the CDR3 is 17 residues. J lost 4 bases, V lost 2 bases, and 10 bases had no gene match. CDR1 and CDR2 (germline): SGHAT, FQNNGV.